This entry lists 4 T cell receptor beta chains sequenced from one sample in a study of control samples from healthy donors and cancer patients. Sequencing was performed with immunoSEQ multiplex PCR; in TCRdb, only in-frame clones are kept and a portion is missing. This table has 150,000 to 200,000 clones, roughly 89% appearing once. The source material was blood. The source of these receptors is a woman aged 50 to 60 in good health.

The rearrangement joins TRBV28 to TRBJ2-1; the D gene is possibly TRBD1 (6 bases). Germline values: CDR1 MDHEN, CDR2 SYDVKM. There are 15 residues in the CDR3. Trimming took 3 bases from V and 8 from J, leaving 17 bases between them. This CDR3 reads CASSLGRGRFDEQFF. The CDR3 DNA reads TGTGCCAGCAGTTTGGGCAGGGGTCGATTCGATGAGCAGTTCTTC.

This rearrangement joins TRBV6-2 or TRBV6-3 to TRBJ2-7; no firm D call. V was trimmed by 5 bases and J by 3 bases, leaving 5 bases between them. This CDR3 comprises 11 residues. Germline loops: CDR1 MNHEY, CDR2 SVGEGT. The DNA for the CDR3 is TGTGCCAGCAGTCGCCACTACGAGCAGTACTTC. It encodes CASSRHYEQYF.

This rearrangement joins TRBV3-1 (or the pseudogene TRBV3-2) to TRBJ2-7, with TRBD2 matching over 12 bases. Germline CDR1 and CDR2: LGHDT and YNNKEL (reference sequence). CDR3 length: 15 residues. V dropped 6 bases and J dropped 0; count of bases not matched to a gene: 3. CDR3 nucleotide sequence: TGTGCCAGCAGAGGGACTAGCGGGCCCTCCTACGAGCAGTACTTC. Protein sequence: CASRGTSGPSYEQYF.

This chain links TRBV7-2 with TRBJ2-7; D not certain. V shed 1 base and J shed 0 bases, with 13 bases lying between them. Germline CDR1 and CDR2: SGHTA and FQGNSA. The CDR3 has 16 residues. CDR3 loop: CASSLGPGGISYEQYF. The CDR3 DNA is TGTGCCAGCAGCTTAGGTCCTGGTGGGATCTCCTACGAGCAGTACTTC.